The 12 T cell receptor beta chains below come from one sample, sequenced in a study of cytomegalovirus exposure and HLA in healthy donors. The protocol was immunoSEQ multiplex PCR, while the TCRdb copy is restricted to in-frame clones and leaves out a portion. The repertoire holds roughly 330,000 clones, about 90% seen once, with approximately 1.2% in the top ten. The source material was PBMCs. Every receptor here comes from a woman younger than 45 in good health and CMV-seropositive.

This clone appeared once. The CDR3 region is CASSLAGGNSDTQYF. CDR3 nucleotides: TGTGCCAGCAGCTTAGCGGGGGGGAATTCAGATACGCAGTATTTT. The chain combines TRBV7-2 with TRBJ2-3, with 7 bases fitting TRBD2. Germline V lookup: CDR1 SGHTA, CDR2 FQGNSA. The V segment lost 0 bases and the J segment 4 bases; nucleotides outside the gene matches: 4. The CDR3 loop spans 15 amino acids. Full variable domain (remainder filled in from reference TRBV7-2 and TRBJ2-3): GAGVSQSPSNKVTEKGKDVELRCDPISGHTALYWYRQSLGQGLEFLIYFQGNSAPDKSGLPSDRFSAERTGGSVSTLTIQRTQQEDSAVYLCASSLAGGNSDTQYFGPGTRLTVL.

The CDR3: CATSRTASTDTQYF. CDR3 nucleotides: TGTGCCACCAGCAGGACAGCTAGCACAGATACGCAGTATTTT. The chain couples TRBV15 to TRBJ2-3; D is perhaps TRBD1 (5 bases). Germline V gene lookup returns CDR1 LNHNV and CDR2 YYDKDF (reference sequence). The CDR3 covers 14 residues. Trimming left V 3 bases short and J 0 bases short, with 7 bases between. Full variable domain (rest looked up from reference TRBV15 and TRBJ2-3): DAMVIQNPRYQVTQFGKPVTLSCSQTLNHNVMYWYQQKSSQAPKLLFHYYDKDFNNEADTPDNFQSRRPNTSFCFLDIRSPGLGDTAMYLCATSRTASTDTQYFGPGTRLTVL.

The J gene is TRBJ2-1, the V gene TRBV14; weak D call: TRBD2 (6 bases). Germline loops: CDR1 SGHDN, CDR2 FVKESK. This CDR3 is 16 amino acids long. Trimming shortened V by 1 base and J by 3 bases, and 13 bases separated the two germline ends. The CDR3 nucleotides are TGTGCCAGCAGCCAAGTCAAACTAGCAGGCTACAATGAGCAGTTCTTC. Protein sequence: CASSQVKLAGYNEQFF.

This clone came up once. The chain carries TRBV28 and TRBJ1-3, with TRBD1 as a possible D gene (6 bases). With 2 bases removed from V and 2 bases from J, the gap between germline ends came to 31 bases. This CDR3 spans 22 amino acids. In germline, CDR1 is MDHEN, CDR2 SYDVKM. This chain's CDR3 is CASSLKVALDIWGGGTGNTIYF. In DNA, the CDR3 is TGTGCCAGCAGTTTAAAAGTGGCGCTGGATATATGGGGAGGGGGGACTGGAAACACCATATATTTT.

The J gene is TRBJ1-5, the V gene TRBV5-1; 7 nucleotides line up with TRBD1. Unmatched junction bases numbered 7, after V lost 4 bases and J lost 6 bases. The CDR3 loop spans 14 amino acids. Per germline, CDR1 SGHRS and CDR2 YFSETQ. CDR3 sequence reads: CASSPNTGVQPQHF. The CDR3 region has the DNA TGCGCCAGCAGCCCAAATACAGGGGTTCAGCCCCAGCATTTT.

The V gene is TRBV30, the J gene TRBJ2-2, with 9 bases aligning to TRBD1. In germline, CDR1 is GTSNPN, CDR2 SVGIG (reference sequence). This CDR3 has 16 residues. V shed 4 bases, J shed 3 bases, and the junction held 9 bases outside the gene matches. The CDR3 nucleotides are TGTGCCTGGAAACCCTTAAGGACAGGGGACACCGGGGAGCTGTTTTTT. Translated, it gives CAWKPLRTGDTGELFF.

The CDR3 protein is CASSRDRGLETQYF. The CDR3 DNA reads as TGTGCCAGCAGTCGGGACAGGGGGTTGGAGACCCAGTACTTC. V and J are TRBV28 and TRBJ2-5; 11 bases map to TRBD1. V shed 5 bases, J shed 5 bases, and the junction held 4 bases outside the gene matches. Germline V gives CDR1 MDHEN, CDR2 SYDVKM. CDR3 length equals 14 residues. The full variable domain, completed using reference TRBV28 and TRBJ2-5, is DVKVTQSSRYLVKRTGEKVFLECVQDMDHENMFWYRQDPGLGLRLIYFSYDVKMKEKGDIPEGYSVSREKKERFSLILESASTNQTSMYLCASSRDRGLETQYFGPGTRLLVL.

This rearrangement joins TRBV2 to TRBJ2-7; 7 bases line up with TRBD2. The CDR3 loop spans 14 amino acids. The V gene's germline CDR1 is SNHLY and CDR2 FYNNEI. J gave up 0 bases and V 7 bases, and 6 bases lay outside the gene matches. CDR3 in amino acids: CASTLLAASYEQYF. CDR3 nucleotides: TGTGCCAGCACCCTCCTAGCGGCCTCCTACGAGCAGTACTTC. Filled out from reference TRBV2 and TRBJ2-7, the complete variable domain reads EPEVTQTPSHQVTQMGQEVILRCVPISNHLYFYWYRQILGQKVEFLVSFYNNEISEKSEIFDDQFSVERPDGSNFTLKIRSTKLEDSAMYFCASTLLAASYEQYFGPGTRLTVT.

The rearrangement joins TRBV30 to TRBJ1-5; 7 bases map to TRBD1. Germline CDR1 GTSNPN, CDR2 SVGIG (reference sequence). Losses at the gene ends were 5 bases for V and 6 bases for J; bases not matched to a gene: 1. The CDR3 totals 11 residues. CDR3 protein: CAWGQAQPQHF. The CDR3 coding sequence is TGTGCCTGGGGACAGGCTCAGCCCCAGCATTTT. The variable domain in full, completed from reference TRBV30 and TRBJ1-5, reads SQTIHQWPATLVQPVGSPLSLECTVEGTSNPNLYWYRQAAGRGLQLLFYSVGIGQISSEVPQNLSASRPQDRQFILSSKKLLLSDSGFYLCAWGQAQPQHFGDGTRLSIL.

The CDR3 loop is CASRAKVTRADTQYF. DNA of the CDR3: TGTGCCAGCAGAGCCAAAGTTACCAGGGCAGATACGCAGTATTTT. The chain carries TRBV2 and TRBJ2-3, with a weak D call TRBD1 (5 bases). Germline CDR1 reads SNHLY; CDR2 reads FYNNEI. Trimming stripped 6 bases from V and 4 bases from J, with 17 bases between. The CDR3 sequence is 15 residues long.

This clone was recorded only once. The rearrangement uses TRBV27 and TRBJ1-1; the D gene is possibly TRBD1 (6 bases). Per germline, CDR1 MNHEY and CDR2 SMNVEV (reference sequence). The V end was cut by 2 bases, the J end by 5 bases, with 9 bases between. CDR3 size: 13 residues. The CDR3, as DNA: TGTGCCAGCAGTTTAGTCACAGGGACTGAAGCTTTCTTT. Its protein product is CASSLVTGTEAFF.

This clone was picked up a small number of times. The CDR3: CASSLIRGGPKNIQYF. The CDR3 coding sequence is TGTGCCAGCAGCTTGATCCGTGGGGGTCCCAAAAACATTCAGTACTTC. The chain employs TRBV5-6 and TRBJ2-4; tentatively, D is TRBD1 or TRBD2 (5 bases each). Germline values: CDR1 SGHDT, CDR2 YYEEEE. The CDR3 has 16 residues. Trimming pared 1 base from V and 2 bases from J, leaving 13 bases between.